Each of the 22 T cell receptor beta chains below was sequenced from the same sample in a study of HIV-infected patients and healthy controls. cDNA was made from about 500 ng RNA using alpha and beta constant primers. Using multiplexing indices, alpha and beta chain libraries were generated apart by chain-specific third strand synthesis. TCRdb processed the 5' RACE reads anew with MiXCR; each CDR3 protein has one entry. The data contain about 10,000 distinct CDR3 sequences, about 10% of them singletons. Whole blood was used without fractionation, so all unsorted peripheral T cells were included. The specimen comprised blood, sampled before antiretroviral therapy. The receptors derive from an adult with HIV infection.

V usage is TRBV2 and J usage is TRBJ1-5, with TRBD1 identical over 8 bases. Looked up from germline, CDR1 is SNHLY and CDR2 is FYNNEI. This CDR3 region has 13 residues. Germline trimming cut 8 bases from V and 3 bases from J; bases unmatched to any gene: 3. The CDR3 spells CASGTGNNQPQHF. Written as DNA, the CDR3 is TGTGCCAGCGGGACAGGCAACAATCAGCCCCAGCATTTT.

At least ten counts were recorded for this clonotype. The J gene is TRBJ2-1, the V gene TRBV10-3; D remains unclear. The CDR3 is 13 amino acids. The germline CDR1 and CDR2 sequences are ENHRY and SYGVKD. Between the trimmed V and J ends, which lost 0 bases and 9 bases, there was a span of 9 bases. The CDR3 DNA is TGTGCCATCAGTGAGTCCCAGATTGGTGAGCAGTTCTTC. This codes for CAISESQIGEQFF.

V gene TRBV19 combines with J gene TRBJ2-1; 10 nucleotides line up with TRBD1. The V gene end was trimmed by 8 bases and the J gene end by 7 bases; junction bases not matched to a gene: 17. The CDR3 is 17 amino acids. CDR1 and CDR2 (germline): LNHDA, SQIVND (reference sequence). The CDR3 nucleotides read TGTGCCAGTGGGACTCGACCGGGACAGGGGTTTTGGAATGAGCAGTTCTTC. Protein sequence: CASGTRPGQGFWNEQFF.

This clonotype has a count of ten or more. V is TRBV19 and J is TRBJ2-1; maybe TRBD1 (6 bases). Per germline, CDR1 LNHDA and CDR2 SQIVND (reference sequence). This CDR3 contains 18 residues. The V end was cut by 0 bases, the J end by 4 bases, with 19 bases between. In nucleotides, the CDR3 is TGTGCCAGTAGTATAGATCGTATTGGGGGCCCACCTTACAATGAGCAGTTCTTC. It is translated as CASSIDRIGGPPYNEQFF.

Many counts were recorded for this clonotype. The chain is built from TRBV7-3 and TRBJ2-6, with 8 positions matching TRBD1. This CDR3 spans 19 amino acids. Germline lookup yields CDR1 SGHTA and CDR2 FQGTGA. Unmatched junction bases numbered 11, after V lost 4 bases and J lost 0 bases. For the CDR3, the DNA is TGTGCCAGCAGCTCCCCACAGGGGGACTTTGGCTCTGGGGCCAACGTCCTGACTTTC. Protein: CASSSPQGDFGSGANVLTF.

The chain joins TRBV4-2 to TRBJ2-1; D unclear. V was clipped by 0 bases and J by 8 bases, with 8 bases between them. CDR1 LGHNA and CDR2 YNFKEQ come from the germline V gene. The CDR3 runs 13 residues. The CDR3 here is CASSQEFKDEQFF. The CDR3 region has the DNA TGTGCCAGCAGCCAAGAATTTAAGGATGAGCAGTTCTTC.

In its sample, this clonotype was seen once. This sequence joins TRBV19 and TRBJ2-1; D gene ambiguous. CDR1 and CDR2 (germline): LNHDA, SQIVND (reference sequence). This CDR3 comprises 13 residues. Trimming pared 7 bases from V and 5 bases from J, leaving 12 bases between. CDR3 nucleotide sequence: TGTGCCAGTAAAAAGTCTAGGGACAATGAGCAGTTCTTC. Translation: CASKKSRDNEQFF. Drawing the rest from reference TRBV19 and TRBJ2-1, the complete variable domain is DGGITQSPKYLFRKEGQNVTLSCEQNLNHDAMYWYRQDPGQGLRLIYYSQIVNDFQKGDIAEGYSVSREKKESFPLTVTSAQKNPTAFYLCASKKSRDNEQFFGPGTRLTVL.

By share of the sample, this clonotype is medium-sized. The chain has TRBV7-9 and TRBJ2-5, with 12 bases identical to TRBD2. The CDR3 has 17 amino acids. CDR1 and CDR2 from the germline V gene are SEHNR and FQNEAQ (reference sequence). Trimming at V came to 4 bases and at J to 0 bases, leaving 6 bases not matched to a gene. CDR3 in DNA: TGTGCCAGCAGCTCCGCCCCTAGCGGGGGGGACCAAGAGACCCAGTACTTC. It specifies CASSSAPSGGDQETQYF.

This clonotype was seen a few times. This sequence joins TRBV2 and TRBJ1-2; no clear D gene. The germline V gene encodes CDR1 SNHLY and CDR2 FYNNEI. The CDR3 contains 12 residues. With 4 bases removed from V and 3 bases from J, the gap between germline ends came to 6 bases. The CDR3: CASSAGDYGYTF. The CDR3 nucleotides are TGTGCCAGCAGTGCCGGGGACTATGGCTACACCTTC.

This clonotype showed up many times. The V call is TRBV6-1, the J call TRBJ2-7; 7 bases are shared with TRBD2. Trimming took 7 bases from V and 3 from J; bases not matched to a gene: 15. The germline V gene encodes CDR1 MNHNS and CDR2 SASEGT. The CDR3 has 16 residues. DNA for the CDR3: TGTGCCAGCACCGAATGGGCTCTAGCGGACAACTACGAGCAGTACTTC. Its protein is CASTEWALADNYEQYF.

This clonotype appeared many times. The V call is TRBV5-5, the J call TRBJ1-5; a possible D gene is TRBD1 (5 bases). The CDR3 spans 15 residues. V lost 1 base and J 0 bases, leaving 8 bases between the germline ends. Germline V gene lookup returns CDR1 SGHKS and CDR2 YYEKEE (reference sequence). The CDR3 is CASSLFRGSNQPQHF. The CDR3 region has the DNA TGTGCCAGCAGCTTGTTTAGGGGTAGCAATCAGCCCCAGCATTTT.

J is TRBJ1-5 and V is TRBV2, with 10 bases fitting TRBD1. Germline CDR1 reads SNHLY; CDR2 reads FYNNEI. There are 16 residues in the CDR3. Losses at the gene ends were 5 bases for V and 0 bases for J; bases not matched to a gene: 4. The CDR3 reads CASSPGTGDSNQPQHF. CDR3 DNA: TGTGCCAGCAGTCCTGGGACAGGGGATAGCAATCAGCCCCAGCATTTT.

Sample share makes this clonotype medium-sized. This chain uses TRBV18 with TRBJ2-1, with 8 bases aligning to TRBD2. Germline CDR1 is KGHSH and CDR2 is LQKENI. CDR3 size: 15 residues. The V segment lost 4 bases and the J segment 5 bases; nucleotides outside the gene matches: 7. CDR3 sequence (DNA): TGTGCCAGCTCACTGGATAGCGGGGCGAACAATGAGCAGTTCTTC. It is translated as CASSLDSGANNEQFF.

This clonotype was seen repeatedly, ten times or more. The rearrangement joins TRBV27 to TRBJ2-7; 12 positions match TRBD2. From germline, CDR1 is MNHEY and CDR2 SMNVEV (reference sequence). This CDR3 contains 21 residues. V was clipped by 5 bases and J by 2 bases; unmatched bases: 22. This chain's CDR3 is CASSPLRRPGTSGRTAYEQYF. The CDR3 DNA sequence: TGTGCCAGCAGTCCACTCCGAAGACCAGGGACTAGCGGGCGAACTGCCTACGAGCAGTACTTC.

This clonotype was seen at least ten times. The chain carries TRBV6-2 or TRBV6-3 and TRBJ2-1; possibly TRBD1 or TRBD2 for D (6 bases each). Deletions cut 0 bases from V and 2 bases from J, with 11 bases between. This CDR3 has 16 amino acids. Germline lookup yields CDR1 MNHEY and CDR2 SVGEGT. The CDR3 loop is CASSYSTGGAYNEQFF. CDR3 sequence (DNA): TGTGCCAGCAGTTACTCGACCGGGGGCGCCTACAATGAGCAGTTCTTC.

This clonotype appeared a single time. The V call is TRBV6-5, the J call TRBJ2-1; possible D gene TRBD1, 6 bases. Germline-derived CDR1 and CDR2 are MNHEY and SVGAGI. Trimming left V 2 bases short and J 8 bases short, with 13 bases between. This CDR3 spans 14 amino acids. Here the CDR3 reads CASSYGQGIYEQFF. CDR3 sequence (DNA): TGTGCCAGCAGTTACGGGCAGGGGATCTATGAGCAGTTCTTC.

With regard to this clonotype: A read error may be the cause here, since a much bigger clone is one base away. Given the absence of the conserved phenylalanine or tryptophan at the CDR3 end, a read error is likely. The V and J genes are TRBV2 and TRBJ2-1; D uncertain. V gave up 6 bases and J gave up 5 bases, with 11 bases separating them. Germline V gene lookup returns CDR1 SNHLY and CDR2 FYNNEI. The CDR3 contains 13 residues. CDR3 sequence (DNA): TGTGCCAGCAGGGCCAGCGTCGACAATGAGCAGTTCTTA. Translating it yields CASRASVDNEQFL.

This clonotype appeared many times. The CDR3 nucleotides are TGTGCCAGCAGCCAAGCACCGACCTCTGGAAACACCATATATTTT. As protein: CASSQAPTSGNTIYF. V and J are TRBV3-1 and TRBJ1-3; no clear D gene. Trimming left V 1 base short and J 0 bases short, with 7 bases between. The CDR3 extends over 15 amino acids. Germline lookup yields CDR1 LGHDT and CDR2 YNNKEL (reference sequence).

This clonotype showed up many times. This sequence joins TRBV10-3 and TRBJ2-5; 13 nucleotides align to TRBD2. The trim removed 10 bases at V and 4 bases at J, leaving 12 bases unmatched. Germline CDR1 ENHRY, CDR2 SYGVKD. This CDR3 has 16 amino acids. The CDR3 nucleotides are TGTGCCACCTCCGGGACTAGCGGGACAGGTGGAGAGACCCAGTACTTC. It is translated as CATSGTSGTGGETQYF.

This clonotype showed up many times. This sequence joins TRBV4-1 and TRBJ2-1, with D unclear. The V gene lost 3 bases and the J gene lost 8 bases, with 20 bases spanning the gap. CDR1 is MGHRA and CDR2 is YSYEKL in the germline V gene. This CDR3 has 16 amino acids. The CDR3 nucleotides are TGCGCCAGCAGCCACCCCCGGCATTCTAAGGGCGATGAGCAGTTCTTC. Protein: CASSHPRHSKGDEQFF.

The CDR3 nucleotides are TGCAGTGCTAGGCAGGGAGCAGGTGCAGATACGCAGTATTTT. Translating gives CSARQGAGADTQYF. This chain uses TRBV20-1 with TRBJ2-3, with D tentatively TRBD1 or TRBD2 (5 bases each). This CDR3 is 14 amino acids long. Trimming shortened V by 3 bases and J by 4 bases, and 14 bases separated the two germline ends. Germline V gene lookup returns CDR1 DFQATT and CDR2 SNEGSKA (reference sequence).

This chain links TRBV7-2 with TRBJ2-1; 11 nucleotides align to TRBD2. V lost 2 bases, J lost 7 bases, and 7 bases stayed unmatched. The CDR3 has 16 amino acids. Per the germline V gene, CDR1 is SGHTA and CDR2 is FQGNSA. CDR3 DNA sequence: TGTGCCAGCAGCTTAAAACTAGCGGGAGTTTTTAATGAGCAGTTCTTC. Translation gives CASSLKLAGVFNEQFF.